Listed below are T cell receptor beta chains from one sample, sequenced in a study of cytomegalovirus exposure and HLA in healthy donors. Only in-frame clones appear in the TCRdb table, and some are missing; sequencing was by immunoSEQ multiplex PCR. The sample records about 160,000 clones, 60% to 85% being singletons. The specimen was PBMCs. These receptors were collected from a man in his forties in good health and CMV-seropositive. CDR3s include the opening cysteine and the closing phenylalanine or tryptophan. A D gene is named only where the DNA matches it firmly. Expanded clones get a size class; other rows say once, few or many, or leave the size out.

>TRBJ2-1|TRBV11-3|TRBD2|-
TGTGCCAGCAGCTTAGATGGGAATAGCGGGAGTTCCTACAATGAGCAGTTCTTC
CASSLDGNSGSSYNEQFF
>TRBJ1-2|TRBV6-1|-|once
TGTGCCAGCAGTCCACGAACCACAGGGAGGGACGGCTACACCTTC
CASSPRTTGRDGYTF
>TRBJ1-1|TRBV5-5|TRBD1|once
TGTGCCAGCAGCTATACAGGGGGCATCGCTGAAGCTTTCTTT
CASSYTGGIAEAFF
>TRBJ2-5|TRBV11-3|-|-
TGTGCCAGCAGCTTAGGGCAGCAAGAGACCCAGTACTTC
CASSLGQQETQYF
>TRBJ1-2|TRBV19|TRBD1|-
TGTGCCAGTAGTATGGACAGGGGAAGGGGTGGCTACACCTTC
CASSMDRGRGGYTF
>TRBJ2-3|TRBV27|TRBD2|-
TGTGCCAGCAGTCATGGTACTAGCGGGAGGAATACGCAGTATTTT
CASSHGTSGRNTQYF
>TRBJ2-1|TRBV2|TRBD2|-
TGTGTCAGCAGTGATTACGCGGGAGGGCCGGGTGAGCAGTTCTTC
CVSSDYAGGPGEQFF
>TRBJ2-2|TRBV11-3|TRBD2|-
TGTGCCAGCAGCCATACCGGGACTAGCGGGCCGAACACCGGGGAGCTGTTTTTT
CASSHTGTSGPNTGELFF
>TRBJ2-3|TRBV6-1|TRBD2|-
TGTGCCAGCAGTGATTTAGCGGGAGGATACAATACGCAGTATTTT
CASSDLAGGYNTQYF
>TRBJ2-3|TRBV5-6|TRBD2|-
TGTGCCAGCAGCGTCCTTAGCGGGAGGGTCACAGATACGCAGTATTTT
CASSVLSGRVTDTQYF
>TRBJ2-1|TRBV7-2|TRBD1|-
TGTGCCAGCAGGTTAGAGATGGGACAGGGGGGCATTGAGCAGTTCTTC
CASRLEMGQGGIEQFF
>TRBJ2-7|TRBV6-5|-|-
TGTGCCAGCAGAGACAGGAACCCCTACGAGCAGTACTTC
CASRDRNPYEQYF
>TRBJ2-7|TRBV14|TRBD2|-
TGTGCCAGCAGCCAAGCCCCACTTAGCGGGTGGACCCCCTACGAGCAGTACTTC
CASSQAPLSGWTPYEQYF
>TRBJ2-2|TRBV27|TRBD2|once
TGTGCCAGCAGTTCCCTAGGAGGACTAGCGGGCCGGAAGACCGGGGAGCTGTTTTTT
CASSSLGGLAGRKTGELFF
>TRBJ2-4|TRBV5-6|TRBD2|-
TGTGCCAGCAGCCCTGGGGAGGGCAAAAACATTCAGTACTTC
CASSPGEGKNIQYF
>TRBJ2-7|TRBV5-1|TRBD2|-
TGCGCCAGCAGCCGAGGGGCTAGCGGGCGCTACGAGCAGTACTTC
CASSRGASGRYEQYF
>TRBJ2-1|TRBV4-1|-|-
TGCGCCAGCAGCCGAAGTGGACTACTTGGGGATGAGCAGTTCTTC
CASSRSGLLGDEQFF
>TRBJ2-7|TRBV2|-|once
TGTGCCAGCAGTCCCAAATACGAGCAGTACTTC
CASSPKYEQYF
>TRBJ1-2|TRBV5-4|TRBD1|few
TGTGCCAGCAGCCCCGGGACAGACATCTATGGCTACACCTTC
CASSPGTDIYGYTF
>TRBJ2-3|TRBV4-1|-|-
TGCGCCAGCAGCCAAAGACTAGGTCCCGCAGATACGCAGTATTTT
CASSQRLGPADTQYF
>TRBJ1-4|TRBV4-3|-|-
TGCGCCAGCAGCCAAGGGAACAGGGAAAAACTGTTTTTT
CASSQGNREKLFF
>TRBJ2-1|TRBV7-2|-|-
TGTGCCAGCAGCTTAGTGTCGAGTCCCAATGAGCAGTTCTTC
CASSLVSSPNEQFF
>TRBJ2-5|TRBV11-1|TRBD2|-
TGTGCCAGCAGCTGGGGTAGCGGGGAGACCCAGTACTTC
CASSWGSGETQYF
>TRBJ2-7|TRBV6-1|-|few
TGTGCCAGCAAAAAGACAGGCTCCTACGAGCAGTACTTC
CASKKTGSYEQYF
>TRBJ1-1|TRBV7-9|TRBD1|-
TGTGCCAGCAGCGCTTTCGACAGGGGGAACACTGAAGCTTTCTTT
CASSAFDRGNTEAFF
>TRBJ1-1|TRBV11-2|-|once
TGTGCCAGCAGCTTCTGGGGGGGAGGGGCCGGGACTGAAGCTTTCTTT
CASSFWGGGAGTEAFF
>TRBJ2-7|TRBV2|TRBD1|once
TGTGCCAGCAGTGGACAGGGGGCGGACTACGAGCAGTACTTC
CASSGQGADYEQYF
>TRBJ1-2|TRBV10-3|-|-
TGTGCCATCAGTGAGAAGGACAGATCCATTTATGGCTACACCTTC
CAISEKDRSIYGYTF
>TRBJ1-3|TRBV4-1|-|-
TGCGCCAGCAGCCTAACTGCCCTCTCTGGAAACACCATATATTTT
CASSLTALSGNTIYF
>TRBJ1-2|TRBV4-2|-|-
TGTGCCAGCAGCCAAGGGGGGGGCTGGGATGGCTACACCTTC
CASSQGGGWDGYTF
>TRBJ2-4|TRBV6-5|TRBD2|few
TGTGCCAGCAGCCGGGGGACTAAAGACATTCAGTACTTC
CASSRGTKDIQYF
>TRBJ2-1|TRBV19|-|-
TGTGCCAGTAGTATACAGGGGAGCAATGAGCAGTTCTTC
CASSIQGSNEQFF
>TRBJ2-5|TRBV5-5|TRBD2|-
TGTGCCAGCAGCTTGGAGGGACTAGCGGGAGTTGAGACCCAGTACTTC
CASSLEGLAGVETQYF
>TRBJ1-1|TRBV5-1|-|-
TGCGCCAGCAGCTTGCCCCTCGAGGGTTCGAACACTGAAGCTTTCTTT
CASSLPLEGSNTEAFF
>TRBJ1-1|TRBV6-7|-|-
TGTGCCAGCAGTTACAGAGGGGGGGACACTGAAGCTTTCTTT
CASSYRGGDTEAFF
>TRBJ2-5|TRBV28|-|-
TGTGCCAGCAGTTTTTTCAACGGGAAAGAGACCCAGTACTTC
CASSFFNGKETQYF
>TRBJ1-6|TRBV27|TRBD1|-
TGTGCCAGCAGTTTATACAGGGGGAATTCACCCCTCCACTTT
CASSLYRGNSPLHF